This T cell receptor beta chain was sequenced for a study of human T cells and chemical hapten exposure. Study-wide results and caveats: The number of TCRs above 1 in 1000 frequency did not change after DPC sensitization.

MiXCR, run by TCRdb on the RACE reads, gives a single entry per CDR3 protein. The repertoire holds about 140,000 distinct CDR3 sequences, around 11% seen once, with around 1.4% in the top ten. This clonotype has ten or more counts. Its antigen is not identified. Time point: patch test 2, 6 weeks after DPC sensitization. Treatment: therapeutic diphenylcyclopropenone sensitization with weekly scalp DPC. Alopecia patients between 18 and 70 years old and suitable for DPC were used as donors. The CDR3 runs to 14 residues. Germline V gene lookup returns CDR1 SQVTM and CDR2 ANQGSEA. V gave up 5 bases and J gave up 0 bases; unmatched junction bases: 5.

The sample here was whole blood, taken in connection with sensitization to the hapten diphenylcyclopropenone (DPC). The source is a woman in her 50s with alopecia areata. Some clones in this sample may be carry-over from other donors' samples. The chain links TRBV29-1 to TRBJ1-1; 8 nucleotides align to TRBD1. CDR3 region: CSVKDRAMNTEAFF. In DNA, the CDR3 is TGCAGCGTTAAGGACAGGGCCATGAACACTGAAGCTTTCTTT.